The rows below give T cell receptor beta chains drawn from one sample of a study of blood T cell repertoires in COVID-19. Here immunoSEQ multiplex PCR was the method, and the copy in TCRdb shows in-frame clones only, minus some. The sample yields some 190,000 clones, roughly 84% seen once. Material for sequencing was peripheral blood. The receptors shown here come from a woman aged 80 or over with acute or convalescent COVID-19. CDR3s include the opening cysteine and the closing phenylalanine or tryptophan. The D gene is left open where the match is weak. Clone size is shown for a subset of rows, as once, few, many or a class of expanded clone.

clone_size: .; v_call: TRBV30; d_call: .; j_call: TRBJ1-2; cdr3_aa: CAWSVSTVNGYTF; cdr3_nt: TGTGCCTGGAGTGTATCCACGGTGAATGGCTACACCTTC
clone_size: .; v_call: TRBV2; d_call: .; j_call: TRBJ1-5; cdr3_aa: CASSGPYSNQPQHF; cdr3_nt: TGTGCCAGCAGTGGCCCCTATAGCAATCAGCCCCAGCATTTT
clone_size: once; v_call: TRBV5-6; d_call: .; j_call: TRBJ2-7; cdr3_aa: CASSGDSYEQYF; cdr3_nt: TGTGCCAGCAGCGGAGACAGCTACGAGCAGTACTTC
clone_size: .; v_call: TRBV19; d_call: .; j_call: TRBJ1-1; cdr3_aa: CASSEGVDTEAFF; cdr3_nt: TGTGCCAGTAGCGAGGGAGTTGACACTGAAGCTTTCTTT
clone_size: .; v_call: TRBV7-2; d_call: .; j_call: TRBJ1-1; cdr3_aa: CASSLAWGRGEAFF; cdr3_nt: TGTGCCAGCAGCTTAGCATGGGGGCGAGGTGAAGCTTTCTTT
clone_size: .; v_call: TRBV23-1; d_call: .; j_call: TRBJ2-7; cdr3_aa: CASSRVGEEYEQYF; cdr3_nt: TGCGCCAGCAGTCGAGTCGGGGAGGAGTACGAGCAGTACTTC
clone_size: .; v_call: TRBV21-1; d_call: .; j_call: TRBJ1-1; cdr3_aa: CASRGPNTEAFF; cdr3_nt: TGTGCCAGCAGGGGGCCGAACACTGAAGCTTTCTTT
clone_size: .; v_call: TRBV28; d_call: TRBD1; j_call: TRBJ1-2; cdr3_aa: CASSLQGNYGYTF; cdr3_nt: TGTGCCAGCAGCCTACAGGGGAACTATGGCTACACCTTC
clone_size: .; v_call: TRBV7-9; d_call: .; j_call: TRBJ1-6; cdr3_aa: CASSLGMARGDSPLHF; cdr3_nt: TGTGCCAGCAGCTTAGGCATGGCCAGGGGTGATTCACCCCTCCACTTT
clone_size: .; v_call: TRBV7-6; d_call: TRBD2; j_call: TRBJ2-1; cdr3_aa: CASSLSTSSGSYNEQFF; cdr3_nt: TGTGCCAGCAGTCTATCCACTTCTAGCGGGAGTTACAATGAGCAGTTCTTC
clone_size: few; v_call: TRBV5-1; d_call: .; j_call: TRBJ1-2; cdr3_aa: CASSLGGLQPRRGYTF; cdr3_nt: TGCGCCAGCAGCTTGGGGGGACTTCAACCCCGACGGGGCTACACCTTC
clone_size: once; v_call: TRBV3-1/TRBV3-2; d_call: TRBD2; j_call: TRBJ2-3; cdr3_aa: CASSQDYGRPSTDTQYF; cdr3_nt: TGTGCCAGCAGCCAAGATTACGGGAGGCCGAGCACAGATACGCAGTATTTT
clone_size: .; v_call: TRBV2; d_call: TRBD1; j_call: TRBJ2-2; cdr3_aa: CASRSQGAAGELFF; cdr3_nt: TGTGCCAGCAGGTCACAGGGGGCCGCCGGGGAGCTGTTTTTT
clone_size: .; v_call: TRBV19; d_call: .; j_call: TRBJ1-4; cdr3_aa: CASSKQRAGEKLFF; cdr3_nt: TGTGCCAGTAGTAAACAGCGGGCGGGAGAAAAACTGTTTTTT
clone_size: once; v_call: TRBV5-6; d_call: TRBD2; j_call: TRBJ2-5; cdr3_aa: CASSSTSGRIDETQYF; cdr3_nt: TGTGCCAGCAGTTCCACGAGCGGGAGAATCGACGAGACCCAGTACTTC
clone_size: .; v_call: TRBV28; d_call: .; j_call: TRBJ1-2; cdr3_aa: CASSLLVRTAFLYGYTF; cdr3_nt: TGTGCCAGCAGCCTGCTCGTCCGGACAGCGTTCCTCTATGGCTACACCTTC
clone_size: .; v_call: TRBV9; d_call: .; j_call: TRBJ1-6; cdr3_aa: CASSVLDSVTNSPLHF; cdr3_nt: TGTGCCAGCAGCGTCCTCGACAGTGTCACCAATTCACCCCTCCACTTT
clone_size: once; v_call: TRBV4-3; d_call: TRBD2; j_call: TRBJ2-2; cdr3_aa: CASSQDWGLAGDTGELFF; cdr3_nt: TGCGCCAGCAGCCAAGATTGGGGACTAGCGGGAGACACCGGGGAGCTGTTTTTT
clone_size: .; v_call: TRBV27; d_call: TRBD1; j_call: TRBJ1-2; cdr3_aa: CASSLLGQGIYGYTF; cdr3_nt: TGTGCCAGCAGTTTATTGGGACAGGGAATCTATGGCTACACCTTC
clone_size: .; v_call: TRBV6-5; d_call: .; j_call: TRBJ2-1; cdr3_aa: CASSYGGLGYNEQFF; cdr3_nt: TGTGCCAGCAGTTATGGGGGCCTCGGGTACAATGAGCAGTTCTTC
clone_size: .; v_call: TRBV29-1; d_call: .; j_call: TRBJ1-1; cdr3_aa: CSVSGGANTEAFF; cdr3_nt: TGCAGCGTTTCCGGAGGAGCTAACACTGAAGCTTTCTTT
clone_size: .; v_call: TRBV27; d_call: .; j_call: TRBJ1-1; cdr3_aa: CASSETGLNTEAFF; cdr3_nt: TGTGCCAGCAGCGAGACAGGATTGAACACTGAAGCTTTCTTT
clone_size: .; v_call: TRBV28; d_call: TRBD1; j_call: TRBJ1-4; cdr3_aa: CASSPIDRVIGKLFF; cdr3_nt: TGTGCCAGCAGCCCCATTGACAGGGTCATAGGAAAACTGTTTTTT
clone_size: .; v_call: TRBV30; d_call: TRBD1; j_call: TRBJ1-4; cdr3_aa: CATTGDDDRKLFF; cdr3_nt: TGTGCCACGACAGGGGACGACGACCGAAAACTGTTTTTT
clone_size: .; v_call: TRBV18; d_call: .; j_call: TRBJ1-5; cdr3_aa: CASSPGAGNQPQHF; cdr3_nt: TGTGCCAGCTCACCTGGGGCTGGCAATCAGCCCCAGCATTTT
clone_size: .; v_call: TRBV9; d_call: TRBD2; j_call: TRBJ2-5; cdr3_aa: CASSVAAGVGQETQYF; cdr3_nt: TGTGCCAGCAGCGTGGCGGCGGGAGTAGGACAAGAGACCCAGTACTTC
clone_size: few; v_call: TRBV6-5; d_call: .; j_call: TRBJ1-3; cdr3_aa: CASMVGHLGNTIYF; cdr3_nt: TGTGCCAGCATGGTGGGACACCTCGGAAACACCATATATTTT
clone_size: .; v_call: TRBV10-3; d_call: TRBD1; j_call: TRBJ1-5; cdr3_aa: CAISEGPGGNQPQHF; cdr3_nt: TGTGCCATCAGTGAGGGCCCAGGGGGGAATCAGCCCCAGCATTTT
clone_size: .; v_call: TRBV18; d_call: .; j_call: TRBJ2-5; cdr3_aa: CASSPPTGVETQYF; cdr3_nt: TGTGCCAGCTCACCACCGACGGGAGTAGAGACCCAGTACTTC
clone_size: once; v_call: TRBV7-9; d_call: TRBD1; j_call: TRBJ1-4; cdr3_aa: CASSDMTGYSEKLFF; cdr3_nt: TGTGCCAGCAGCGATATGACAGGGTACAGTGAAAAACTGTTTTTT
clone_size: .; v_call: TRBV28; d_call: TRBD1; j_call: TRBJ1-1; cdr3_aa: CASSLKGAVAFF; cdr3_nt: TGTGCCAGCAGTTTAAAGGGGGCGGTAGCTTTCTTT
clone_size: .; v_call: TRBV27; d_call: TRBD2; j_call: TRBJ2-6; cdr3_aa: CASSSETSPTWANVLTF; cdr3_nt: TGTGCCAGCAGTTCCGAGACTAGCCCAACCTGGGCCAACGTCCTGACTTTC
clone_size: .; v_call: TRBV28; d_call: .; j_call: TRBJ1-2; cdr3_aa: CASSLPRQFNGYTF; cdr3_nt: TGTGCCAGCAGTTTACCGCGGCAGTTCAATGGCTACACCTTC
clone_size: once; v_call: TRBV18; d_call: .; j_call: TRBJ2-3; cdr3_aa: CASSQGLTDTQYF; cdr3_nt: TGTGCCAGCTCACAAGGACTCACAGATACGCAGTATTTT
clone_size: .; v_call: TRBV3-1/TRBV3-2; d_call: .; j_call: TRBJ2-2; cdr3_aa: CASSQRGNTGELFF; cdr3_nt: TGTGCCAGCAGCCAACGAGGGAACACCGGGGAGCTGTTTTTT
clone_size: .; v_call: TRBV6-5; d_call: .; j_call: TRBJ2-3; cdr3_aa: CASSYMGDSSTDTQYF; cdr3_nt: TGTGCCAGCAGTTACATGGGGGACTCTAGCACAGATACGCAGTATTTT
clone_size: few; v_call: TRBV24-1; d_call: .; j_call: TRBJ2-5; cdr3_aa: CATRPWGRQETQYF; cdr3_nt: TGTGCCACCCGGCCCTGGGGGCGTCAAGAGACCCAGTACTTC
clone_size: .; v_call: TRBV5-4; d_call: .; j_call: TRBJ1-5; cdr3_aa: CASSQSGNQPQHF; cdr3_nt: TGTGCCAGCAGCCAGTCCGGCAATCAGCCCCAGCATTTT
clone_size: .; v_call: TRBV15; d_call: .; j_call: TRBJ2-5; cdr3_aa: CATSVRRQETQYF; cdr3_nt: TGTGCCACCAGTGTACGGAGGCAAGAGACCCAGTACTTC
clone_size: .; v_call: TRBV7-2; d_call: TRBD2; j_call: TRBJ2-1; cdr3_aa: CASTLGLALYNEQFF; cdr3_nt: TGTGCCAGCACCCTCGGACTAGCCTTATACAATGAGCAGTTCTTC
clone_size: .; v_call: TRBV7-2; d_call: .; j_call: TRBJ1-2; cdr3_aa: CASSPRGDIYGYTF; cdr3_nt: TGTGCCAGCAGCCCCCGGGGAGACATCTATGGCTACACCTTC
clone_size: .; v_call: TRBV24-1; d_call: TRBD1; j_call: TRBJ2-1; cdr3_aa: CATSVATGGAFNEQFF; cdr3_nt: TGTGCCACCAGTGTCGCGACAGGGGGCGCCTTCAATGAGCAGTTCTTC
clone_size: .; v_call: TRBV12-3/TRBV12-4; d_call: .; j_call: TRBJ2-6; cdr3_aa: CASRESGANVLTF; cdr3_nt: TGTGCCAGCAGGGAGTCCGGGGCCAACGTCCTGACTTTC
clone_size: .; v_call: TRBV28; d_call: .; j_call: TRBJ1-2; cdr3_aa: CASSSGTWYGYTF; cdr3_nt: TGTGCCAGCAGCTCCGGGACTTGGTATGGCTACACCTTC
clone_size: .; v_call: TRBV11-3; d_call: TRBD2; j_call: TRBJ2-7; cdr3_aa: CASSPGTSGRAEEQYF; cdr3_nt: TGTGCCAGCAGCCCCGGGACTAGCGGGAGAGCTGAGGAGCAGTACTTC
clone_size: .; v_call: TRBV13; d_call: .; j_call: TRBJ1-2; cdr3_aa: CASSFVIDSPTVGYTF; cdr3_nt: TGTGCCAGCAGCTTTGTTATTGACAGTCCCACTGTTGGCTACACCTTC